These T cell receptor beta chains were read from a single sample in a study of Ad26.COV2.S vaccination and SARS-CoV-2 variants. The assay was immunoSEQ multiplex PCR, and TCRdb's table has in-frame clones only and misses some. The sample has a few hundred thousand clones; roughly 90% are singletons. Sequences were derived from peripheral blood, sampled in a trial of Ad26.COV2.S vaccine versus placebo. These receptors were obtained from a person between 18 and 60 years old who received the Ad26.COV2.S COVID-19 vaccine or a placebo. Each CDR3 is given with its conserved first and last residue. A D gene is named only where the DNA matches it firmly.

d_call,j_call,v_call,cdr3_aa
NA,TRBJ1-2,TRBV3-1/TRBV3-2,CASSQVGGFYGYTF
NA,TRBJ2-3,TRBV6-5,CASMSQRNTDTQYF
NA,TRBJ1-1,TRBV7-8,CASSLAVGRNTEAFF
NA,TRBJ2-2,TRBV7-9,CASSLLFAGELFF
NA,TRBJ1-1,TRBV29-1,CSETPGGGTEAFF
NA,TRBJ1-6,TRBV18,CASSPPGGGRNSPLHF
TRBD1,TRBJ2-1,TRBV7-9,CASSSVGGQGSNEQFF
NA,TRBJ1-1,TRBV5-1,CASSSSQGNTEAFF
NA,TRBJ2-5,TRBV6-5,CASSYVSNQETQYF
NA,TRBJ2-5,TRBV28,CASRLTSGRQETQYF
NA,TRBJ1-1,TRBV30,CAWSVRGRGGTEAFF
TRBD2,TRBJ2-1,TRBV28,CASSAPSGSSVDEQFF
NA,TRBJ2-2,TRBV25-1,CASSESPWTVTGELFF
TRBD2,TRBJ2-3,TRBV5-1,CASSLALLADARWHTQYF
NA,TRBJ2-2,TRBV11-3,CASSLDPGELFF
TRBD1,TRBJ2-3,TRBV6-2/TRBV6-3,CASSYTGQGGPAATDTQYF
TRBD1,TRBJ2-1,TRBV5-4,CASSVPQGALGYNEQFF
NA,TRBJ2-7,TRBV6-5,CASTDKSYEQYF
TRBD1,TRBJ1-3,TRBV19,CASTAMTGSSGNTIYF
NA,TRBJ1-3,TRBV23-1,CASSQAVSPWASGNTIYF
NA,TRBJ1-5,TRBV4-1,CASSLGPPETINQPQHF
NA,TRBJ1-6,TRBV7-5,CARSARQNSSYNSPLHF
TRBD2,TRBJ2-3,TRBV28,CASSLIPALADTQYF
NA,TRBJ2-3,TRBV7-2,CASSPKAGSGRTDTQYF
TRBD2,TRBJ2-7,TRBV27,CASSYSAGVNEQYF
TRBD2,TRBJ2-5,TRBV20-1,CSASRLAGILETQYF
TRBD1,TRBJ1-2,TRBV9,CASSAIGTAGGYTF
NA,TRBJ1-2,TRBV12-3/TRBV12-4,CASSLRGGGYTF
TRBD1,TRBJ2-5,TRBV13,CASSLARDRFRGTQYF
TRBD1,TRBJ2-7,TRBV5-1,CASSTPGQTFYEQYF
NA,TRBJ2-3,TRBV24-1,CATSPRGDTQYF
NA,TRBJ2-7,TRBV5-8,CASSLAFIGLAGSYEQYF
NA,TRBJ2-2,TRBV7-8,CASSLAPAGPNTGELFF
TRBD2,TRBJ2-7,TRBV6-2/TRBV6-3,CASSYSNSAGGFSYEQYF
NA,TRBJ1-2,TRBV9,CASSAGGVYGYTF
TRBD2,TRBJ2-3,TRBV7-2,CASSLKSPLAGITDTQYF
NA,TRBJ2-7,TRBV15,CATSSRVTYEQYF
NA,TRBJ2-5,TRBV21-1,CASSIMTSGGLHEYQETQYF
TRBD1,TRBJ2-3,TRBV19,CASSPWTGLLDTQYF